The T cell receptor (beta chain) under discussion was sequenced for a study of T cell responses to AZD1222 COVID-19 vaccine. About this clone: Its antigen is as yet unknown. The junction departs from the called germline gene at one end, perhaps through a read error.

Data came from immunoSEQ multiplex PCR; TCRdb stores just in-frame clones and leaves some out. The table has fewer than 150,000 clones, about 90% seen once. Germline V CDR1 and CDR2: LNHDA, SQIVND (reference sequence). The CDR3 contains 15 residues. General study points: Along spike, vaccine-associated CD4 TCRs were found throughout, with dominance at 160-218 and 743-854.

The chain couples TRBV19 to TRBJ2-3; the D call may be TRBD1 or TRBD2 (5 bases each). This material consisted of peripheral blood, taken on day 0 of AZD1222 vaccination. The origin of this receptor is an adult in good health. CDR3 nucleotides: TGTGTCAGTAGTACCCGGGACCTAAAGGGTGATACGCAGTATTTT. Residues: CVSSTRDLKGDTQYF.